Below, 16 T cell receptor beta chains from the same sample are listed, as sequenced in a study of regulatory T cells in long-lasting Graves disease. Described time point: persistent/refractory GD, antithyroid drugs over 5 years with positive TRAb. TCR sequences were obtained from RNA taken from PBMCs. TCR beta libraries were built with iRepertoire HTBI primers and Arm-PCR of CDR3 regions. TCRdb ran MiXCR on the multiplex PCR reads and lists one entry per CDR3 protein. The data contain about 470,000 distinct CDR3 sequences, about a fifth of them singletons. The sequencing here drew on peripheral blood mononuclear cells (PBMCs), taken when the disease was refractory, from a patient treated with antithyroid drugs. These receptors all come from a female donor with Graves disease.

The chain has TRBV29-1 and TRBJ1-1; D is possibly TRBD1 (5 bases). This CDR3 region has 13 residues. Germline loops: CDR1 SQVTM, CDR2 ANQGSEA. The V end was cut by 7 bases, the J end by 0 bases, with 12 bases between. The CDR3 nucleotides read TGCAGCGCTCCTCAGGACATGAACACTGAAGCTTTCTTT. Its translation: CSAPQDMNTEAFF.

Many counts were recorded for this clonotype. The chain recombines TRBV2 with TRBJ2-7; possible D gene TRBD2, 5 bases. The CDR3 has 13 amino acids. Trimming took off 6 bases at V and 0 bases at J, with 9 bases between the two ends. Looked up from germline, CDR1 is SNHLY and CDR2 is FYNNEI. CDR3 DNA sequence: TGTGCCAGCAGCTTCGGGGACTCCTACGAGCAGTACTTC. Translated: CASSFGDSYEQYF.

This clonotype was recorded a few times. V is TRBV20-1 and J is TRBJ2-2, with 11 bases matching TRBD1. The CDR3 is made up of 19 amino acids. Germline assignment: CDR1 DFQATT and CDR2 SNEGSKA (reference sequence). Unmatched junction bases numbered 15, after V lost 3 bases and J lost 3 bases. The CDR3 sequence: CSARPDRDRGFPDTGELFF. The DNA for the CDR3 is TGCAGTGCTAGGCCAGACCGGGACAGGGGGTTTCCGGACACCGGGGAGCTGTTTTTT.

The table lists this clonotype with many counts. Relative to the germline gene, one junction end is altered; a read error may explain this. V usage is TRBV7-7 and J usage is TRBJ2-5; the D gene is possibly TRBD2 (5 bases). The germline V gene has CDR1 SSHAT and CDR2 FNYEAQ (reference sequence). The CDR3 is 11 amino acids. Written as DNA, the CDR3 is TGTGCTAGCAGCTTAGACGGGGCCCAGTACTTC. Translated: CASSLDGAQYF.

This clonotype was counted only a few times. The rearrangement links TRBV9 to TRBJ1-6; no definite D call. Looked up from germline, CDR1 is SGDLS and CDR2 is YYNGEE. Trimming cost V 3 bases and J 10 bases, with 11 bases left between them. The CDR3 has 13 residues. CDR3 residues: CASSGLDGSPLHF. The CDR3 DNA reads TGTGCCAGCAGCGGGCTGGACGGGTCACCCCTCCACTTT. Variable domain in full (rest from reference TRBV9 and TRBJ1-6): DSGVTQTPKHLITATGQRVTLRCSPRSGDLSVYWYQQSLDQGLQFLIQYYNGEERAKGNILERFSAQQFPDLHSELNLSSLELGDSALYFCASSGLDGSPLHFGNGTRLTVT.

As concerns this clonotype: A read error may explain this, as a much larger clone is one base away. The V gene is TRBV12-3 or TRBV12-4, the J gene TRBJ2-5, with 11 bases lining up with TRBD2. The ends lost 6 bases at V and 4 bases at J; junction bases unmatched: 1. The CDR3 contains 13 residues. In nucleotides, the CDR3 is TGTGCCAGCAGGACTAGCGGGGTAGAGACCCAGTACTTC. It specifies CASRTSGVETQYF.

This clonotype was seen a few times. The junction departs from germline at one end; a sequencing error may be responsible. The V gene is TRBV3-1, the J gene TRBJ1-1; unclear D gene. Looked up from germline, CDR1 is LGHDT and CDR2 is YNNKEL (reference sequence). The CDR3 contains 14 residues. Written as DNA, the CDR3 is TGTGTCAGCAGCCGAACTTCGGGGAACACTGAAGCTTTCTTT. This translates into CVSSRTSGNTEAFF.

This clonotype is a singleton in its sample. The J gene is TRBJ2-3, the V gene TRBV7-2; 8 bases fit TRBD2. V lost 6 bases, J lost 4 bases, and 12 bases stayed unmatched. CDR3 length: 16 residues. Germline CDR1 SGHTA, CDR2 FQGNSA. The CDR3 is CASSLLVREGADTQYF. The CDR3 DNA reads TGTGCCAGCAGTTTACTTGTCCGGGAGGGCGCAGATACGCAGTATTTT.

This clonotype turned up a few times. The V gene is TRBV27, the J gene TRBJ2-3; 10 positions match TRBD2. This CDR3 region has 19 residues. Trimming took 6 bases from V and 0 from J; bases not matched to a gene: 15. Germline V gives CDR1 MNHEY, CDR2 SMNVEV (reference sequence). The CDR3 loop reads CASSLPLAGVSPSTDTQYF. The CDR3 bases are TGTGCCAGCAGCCTACCTCTAGCGGGAGTATCCCCTAGCACAGATACGCAGTATTTT.

This clonotype was detected many times. V is TRBV28 and J is TRBJ2-5; D gene ambiguous. Germline V CDR1 and CDR2: MDHEN, SYDVKM. V was pared by 5 bases and J by 6 bases, with 10 bases between. CDR3 length: 12 amino acids. The CDR3 region has the DNA TGTGCCAGCAGTACCACCTCCCAGACCCAGTACTTC. As protein: CASSTTSQTQYF.

Details on this clonotype: A much larger clonotype is one base distant, so this may be a read error. V and J are TRBV20-1 and TRBJ1-5; TRBD1 might be the D (6 bases). CDR3 size: 13 residues. Germline values: CDR1 DFQATT, CDR2 SNEGSKA (reference sequence). The DNA of the CDR3 is TGCAGTGCTAGAGGACAGGTTGGTCAGACCCAGCATTTT. This translates into CSARGQVGQTQHF.

This chain uses TRBV28 with TRBJ2-1, with unresolved D. The CDR3 is 14 amino acids. V lost 4 bases to trimming and J lost 8 bases, with 15 bases between them. Germline V gives CDR1 MDHEN, CDR2 SYDVKM. CDR3 sequence (DNA): TGTGCCAGCAGTTCTCTGGCACGATGGGATGAGCAGTTCTTC. Protein: CASSSLARWDEQFF.

This clonotype showed up many times. The CDR3 nucleotides are TGTGCCAGCAGGGGACAGGGCAACTTCTACGAGCAGTACTTC. It is translated as CASRGQGNFYEQYF. The V gene is TRBV28, the J gene TRBJ2-7, with 9 bases identical to TRBD1. The CDR3 runs to 14 residues. The germline gives CDR1 MDHEN, CDR2 SYDVKM. The trim removed 6 bases at V and 3 bases at J, leaving 6 bases unmatched.

About this clonotype: This may be a read error: a much more frequent sequence differs by one nucleotide. The chain recombines TRBV6-5 with TRBJ2-7; a weak D match, TRBD1 (6 bases). CDR1 and CDR2 (germline): MNHEY, SVGAGI. The V and J ends lost 0 bases and 9 bases respectively, with 18 bases between them. The CDR3 extends over 15 amino acids. CDR3 residues: CASSYSGQLDHGQYF. The CDR3 coding sequence is TGTGCCAGCAGTTACTCCGGACAGTTGGACCACGGGCAGTACTTC.

This clonotype was observed at least ten times. The CDR3 region is CATCGDRVHVWRTGELFF. In DNA form, the CDR3 reads TGTGCCACCTGCGGGGACAGGGTGCATGTGTGGCGCACCGGGGAGCTGTTTTTT. The V and J genes are TRBV28 and TRBJ2-2, with 9 bases that match TRBD1. J was trimmed by 4 bases and V by 10 bases; bases with no gene match: 19. CDR1 is MDHEN, CDR2 SYDVKM, per germline. The CDR3 is made up of 18 amino acids.

As for this clonotype: A read error may explain this, as a much larger clone is one base away. The gene calls are TRBV27 and TRBJ2-7; 8 bases align to TRBD1. Germline-derived CDR1 and CDR2 are MNHEY and SMNVEV (reference sequence). This CDR3 has 14 residues. The chain's CDR3 is CASSSSDRGYEQHF. CDR3 DNA sequence: TGTGCCAGCAGTTCCTCAGACAGGGGCTACGAGCAGCACTTC.